The following is a T cell receptor (beta chain) sequence with its context. Here immunoSEQ multiplex PCR was the method, and the copy in TCRdb shows in-frame clones only, minus some. Of fewer than 75,000 clones listed, around 90% were seen once; the top ten hold approximately 6.3%. This entry is derived from a study of T cell responses to AZD1222 COVID-19 vaccine. Germline loops: CDR1 MNHEY, CDR2 SMNVEV (reference sequence). V lost 6 bases to trimming and J lost 7 bases, with 15 bases between them. The CDR3 is made up of 13 amino acids. Sequencing used peripheral blood, obtained 28 days after the second dose of the MenACWY control vaccine. This sequence originates from an adult who received the MenACWY meningococcal vaccine as a control. V usage is TRBV27 and J usage is TRBJ1-1, with D perhaps TRBD1 (6 bases). The CDR3: CASRVLGGREAFF. CDR3 DNA: TGTGCCAGCAGGGTCCTTGGGGGGCGTGAAGCTTTCTTT.